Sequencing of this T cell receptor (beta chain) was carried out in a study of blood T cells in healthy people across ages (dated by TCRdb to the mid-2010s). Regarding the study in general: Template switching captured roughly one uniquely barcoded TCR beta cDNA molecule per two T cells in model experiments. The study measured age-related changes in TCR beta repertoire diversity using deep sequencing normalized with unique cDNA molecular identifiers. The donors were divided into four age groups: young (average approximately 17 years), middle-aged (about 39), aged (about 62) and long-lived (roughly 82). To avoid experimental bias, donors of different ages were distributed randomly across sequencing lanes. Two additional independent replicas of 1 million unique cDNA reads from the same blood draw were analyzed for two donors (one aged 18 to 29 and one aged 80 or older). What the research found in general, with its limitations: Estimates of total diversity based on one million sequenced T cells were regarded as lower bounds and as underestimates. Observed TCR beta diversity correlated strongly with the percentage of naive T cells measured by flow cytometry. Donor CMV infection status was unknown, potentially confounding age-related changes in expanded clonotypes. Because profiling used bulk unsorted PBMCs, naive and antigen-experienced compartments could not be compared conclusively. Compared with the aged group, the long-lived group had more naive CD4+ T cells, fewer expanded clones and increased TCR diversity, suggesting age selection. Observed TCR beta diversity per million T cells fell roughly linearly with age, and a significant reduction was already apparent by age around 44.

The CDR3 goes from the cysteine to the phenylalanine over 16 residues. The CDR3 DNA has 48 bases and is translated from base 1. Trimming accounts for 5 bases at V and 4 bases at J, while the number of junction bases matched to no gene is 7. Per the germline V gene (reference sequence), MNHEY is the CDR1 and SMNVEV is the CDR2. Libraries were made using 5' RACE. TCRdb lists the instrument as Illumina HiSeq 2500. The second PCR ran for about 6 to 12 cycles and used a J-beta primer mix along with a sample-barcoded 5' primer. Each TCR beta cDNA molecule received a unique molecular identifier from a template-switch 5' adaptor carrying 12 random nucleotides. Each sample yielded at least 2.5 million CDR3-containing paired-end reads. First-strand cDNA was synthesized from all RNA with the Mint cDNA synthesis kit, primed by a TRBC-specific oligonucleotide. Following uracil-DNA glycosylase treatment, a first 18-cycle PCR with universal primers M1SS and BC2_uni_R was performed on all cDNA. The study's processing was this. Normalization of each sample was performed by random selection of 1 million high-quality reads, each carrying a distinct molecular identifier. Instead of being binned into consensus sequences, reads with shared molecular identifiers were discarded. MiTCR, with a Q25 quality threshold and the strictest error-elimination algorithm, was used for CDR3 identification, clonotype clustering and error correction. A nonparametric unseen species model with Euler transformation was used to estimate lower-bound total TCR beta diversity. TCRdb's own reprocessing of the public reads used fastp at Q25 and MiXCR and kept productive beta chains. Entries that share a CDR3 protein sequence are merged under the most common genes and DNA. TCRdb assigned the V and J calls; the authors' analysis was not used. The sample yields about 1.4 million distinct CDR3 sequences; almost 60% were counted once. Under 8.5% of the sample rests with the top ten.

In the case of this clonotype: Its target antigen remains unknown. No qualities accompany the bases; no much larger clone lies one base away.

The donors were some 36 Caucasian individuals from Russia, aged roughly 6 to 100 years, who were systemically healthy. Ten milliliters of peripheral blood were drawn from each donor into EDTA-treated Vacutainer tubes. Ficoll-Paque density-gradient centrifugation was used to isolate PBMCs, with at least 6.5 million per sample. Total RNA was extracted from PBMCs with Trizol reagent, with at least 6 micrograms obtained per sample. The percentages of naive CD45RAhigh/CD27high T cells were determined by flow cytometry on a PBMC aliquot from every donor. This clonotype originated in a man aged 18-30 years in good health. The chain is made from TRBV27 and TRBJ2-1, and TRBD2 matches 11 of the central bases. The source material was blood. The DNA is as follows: TGTGCCAGCAGTCGCGGGACTAGCGGAGAGTACAATGAGCAGTTCTTC. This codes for CASSRGTSGEYNEQFF.